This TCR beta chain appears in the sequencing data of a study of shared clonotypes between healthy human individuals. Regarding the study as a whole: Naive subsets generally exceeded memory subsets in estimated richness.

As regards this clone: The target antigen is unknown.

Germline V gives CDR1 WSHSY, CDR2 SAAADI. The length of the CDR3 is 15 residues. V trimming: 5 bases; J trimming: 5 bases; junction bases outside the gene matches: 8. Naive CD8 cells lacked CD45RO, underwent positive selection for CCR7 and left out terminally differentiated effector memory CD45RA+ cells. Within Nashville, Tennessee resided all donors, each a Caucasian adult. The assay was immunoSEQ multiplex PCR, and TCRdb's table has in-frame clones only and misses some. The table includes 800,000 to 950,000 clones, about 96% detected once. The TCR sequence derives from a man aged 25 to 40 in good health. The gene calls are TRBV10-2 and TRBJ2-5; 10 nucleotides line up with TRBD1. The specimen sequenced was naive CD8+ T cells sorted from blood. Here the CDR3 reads CASSSKGQGIETQYF. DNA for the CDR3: TGCGCCAGCAGTTCAAAGGGACAGGGGATCGAGACCCAGTACTTC.